This T cell receptor beta chain was identified during a study of post-analysis software for immune sequencing data. This clonotype has more than one count but fewer than ten. Its antigen is unidentified. Built from TCR beta cDNA, the libraries had unique molecular identifiers in them. With roughly 0.85 to 11 million T cells as the source, approximately 500,000 cDNA molecules resulted. TCRdb called the PCR reads again in MiXCR, with one record for every CDR3 protein. The sample has about 560,000 distinct CDR3 sequences, roughly 47% seen once; the top ten hold roughly 1.7%. Trimming pared 7 bases from V and 4 bases from J, leaving 11 bases between. This CDR3 region has 12 residues. Per the germline V gene, CDR1 is SQVTM and CDR2 is ANQGSEA. General observations from the study: Higher frequency in patients than in controls was seen for several TRBV segments, with TRBV5-6, TRBV5-1 and TRBV20-1 among them. Multiple sclerosis patients had significantly lower normalized Chao1 diversity than controls.

The material sequenced was blood. This rearrangement joins TRBV29-1 to TRBJ2-1; tentative D call: TRBD2 (5 bases). This TCR was sampled from a girl aged 10-17 years with multiple sclerosis. The CDR3 nucleotides read TGCAGCGGACTGGGAGAATACAATGAGCAGTTCTTC. It yields the protein CSGLGEYNEQFF.